Below, 19 T cell receptor beta chains from the same sample are listed, as sequenced in a study of T cell clusters in autoimmune cytopenias. Each sample's input was around 250 ng genomic DNA, 38,000 or so genome equivalents. TRB was amplified by touch-down multiplex PCR, primer pools A and B combined. TCRdb reanalyzed the multiplex PCR reads and collapses them to one entry per CDR3 protein, without DNA. Its clone listing holds roughly 10,000 distinct CDR3 sequences. These same data were also listed under a study on T cell repertoires in aging, cancer and after chemotherapy.

Source material: peripheral blood. These receptors all come from a human donor in good health.

This rearrangement joins TRBV11-1 to TRBJ2-7; TCRdb's D call of TRBD2 is untestable without DNA. CDR3 length: 16 amino acids. Germline lookup yields CDR1 SGHAT and CDR2 FQDESV (reference sequence). CDR3 residues: CASSTYRAGVGYEQYF.

V and J are TRBV18 and TRBJ2-7; TCRdb calls TRBD1, which cannot be checked without DNA. Germline V lookup: CDR1 KGHSH, CDR2 LQKENI. This CDR3 contains 14 residues. CDR3 sequence reads: CASSPVRGGNEQYF.

The chain is built from TRBV6-5 and TRBJ2-3; TCRdb selects TRBD2, and the lack of DNA leaves this call unchecked. Germline V CDR1 and CDR2: MNHEY, SVGAGI. The CDR3 loop spans 16 amino acids. The CDR3 region is CASSYGRPHWTDTQYF.

The rearrangement links TRBV19 to TRBJ2-5; as DNA is missing, the TRBD1 call by TCRdb cannot be tested. This CDR3 is built from 14 residues. CDR1 and CDR2 (germline): LNHDA, SQIVND (reference sequence). CDR3 sequence: CASSMGLGRETQYF.

This clonotype is deemed medium-sized by its frequency. This chain links TRBV15 with TRBJ2-5. The CDR3 covers 13 residues. CDR1 is LNHNV, CDR2 YYDKDF, per germline (reference sequence). The CDR3 sequence is CATSRTIGETQYF. Variable domain in full (rest from reference TRBV15 and TRBJ2-5): DAMVIQNPRYQVTQFGKPVTLSCSQTLNHNVMYWYQQKSSQAPKLLFHYYDKDFNNEADTPDNFQSRRPNTSFCFLDIRSPGLGDTAMYLCATSRTIGETQYFGPGTRLLVL.

V and J are TRBV29-1 and TRBJ2-7; as DNA is missing, the TRBD2 call by TCRdb cannot be tested. The germline V gene encodes CDR1 SQVTM and CDR2 ANQGSEA. The CDR3 extends over 13 amino acids. CDR3 amino acids: CSVVKGSSYEQYF.

The V gene is TRBV13, the J gene TRBJ2-3; the TCRdb D gene call, TRBD2, has no DNA to confirm it. The CDR3 is 17 amino acids. Germline lookup yields CDR1 PRHDT and CDR2 FYEKMQ (reference sequence). CDR3 in amino acids: CASSARLAGVGTDTQYF. The full variable domain, completed using reference TRBV13 and TRBJ2-3, is AAGVIQSPRHLIKEKRETATLKCYPIPRHDTVYWYQQGPGQDPQFLISFYEKMQSDKGSIPDRFSAQQFSDYHSELNMSSLELGDSALYFCASSARLAGVGTDTQYFGPGTRLTVL.

V usage is TRBV13 and J usage is TRBJ2-3; as DNA is missing, the TRBD2 call by TCRdb cannot be tested. The CDR3 is 15 amino acids. The germline CDR1 and CDR2 sequences are PRHDT and FYEKMQ (reference sequence). This CDR3 is CASSGLAGGRDTQYF.

The chain has TRBV18 and TRBJ2-7; TCRdb's D gene call, TRBD1, goes unchecked for lack of DNA. CDR1 and CDR2 from the germline V gene are KGHSH and LQKENI. CDR3 length equals 16 residues. CDR3 in amino acids: CASSPPGRQGSYEQYF.

This chain uses TRBV5-1 with TRBJ1-6. The CDR3 length is 15 residues. Germline-derived CDR1 and CDR2 are SGHRS and YFSETQ. The CDR3 loop reads CASSRDGDQNSPLHF.

In terms of frequency, this clonotype is medium-sized (0.01 to 0.1%). The CDR3 reads CASRVMIGYNEQFF. The gene calls are TRBV27 and TRBJ2-1. Germline CDR1 is MNHEY and CDR2 is SMNVEV (reference sequence). The CDR3 is 14 residues long.

This chain joins TRBV5-1 and TRBJ2-5; the D gene TCRdb calls, TRBD1, cannot be checked with no DNA. CDR1 SGHRS and CDR2 YFSETQ come from the germline V gene. There are 16 residues in the CDR3. The CDR3 protein is CASSLKQAAPQETQYF.

The J gene is TRBJ1-5, the V gene TRBV6-6; the D call of TRBD1 rests on TCRdb alone, since no DNA is present to check it. This CDR3 is built from 14 residues. Per the germline V gene, CDR1 is MNHNY and CDR2 is SVGAGI (reference sequence). CDR3: CASSYKQGNQPQHF.

The V and J genes are TRBV30 and TRBJ1-3. CDR1 and CDR2 (germline): GTSNPN, SVGIG (reference sequence). CDR3 length equals 13 residues. CDR3: CAYGRVAGNTIYF.

The chain employs TRBV5-5 and TRBJ2-1; without DNA, the TCRdb call of TRBD2 cannot be checked. CDR1 is SGHKS, CDR2 YYEKEE, per germline (reference sequence). The CDR3 totals 16 residues. The CDR3 region is CASSAKRGALYNEQFF.

The rearrangement uses TRBV6-1 and TRBJ1-4; the TCRdb call, TRBD1, lacks DNA for checking. Germline CDR1 and CDR2: MNHNS and SASEGT. The CDR3 covers 14 residues. The CDR3 sequence: CATTNRGQGEKLFF.

The chain couples TRBV6-1 to TRBJ2-7; TCRdb calls TRBD2, which cannot be checked without DNA. The germline gives CDR1 MNHNS, CDR2 SASEGT. The length of the CDR3 is 14 residues. CDR3 sequence reads: CASRREGRWYEQYF.

V usage is TRBV19 and J usage is TRBJ1-5; as DNA is missing, the TRBD1 call by TCRdb cannot be tested. The CDR3 runs 15 residues. Germline values: CDR1 LNHDA, CDR2 SQIVND (reference sequence). CDR3 sequence reads: CASSMGDPRNQPQHF.

The V gene is TRBV19, the J gene TRBJ2-1; TCRdb gives TRBD2 as the D gene, but with no DNA this cannot be confirmed. CDR1 and CDR2 (germline): LNHDA, SQIVND (reference sequence). CDR3 length equals 17 residues. CDR3: CASSQRSGLEGGNEQFF. Variable domain in full (rest from reference TRBV19 and TRBJ2-1): DGGITQSPKYLFRKEGQNVTLSCEQNLNHDAMYWYRQDPGQGLRLIYYSQIVNDFQKGDIAEGYSVSREKKESFPLTVTSAQKNPTAFYLCASSQRSGLEGGNEQFFGPGTRLTVL.